Given below is one T cell receptor (beta chain) in context. What this receptor recognizes is not known. No quality values exist for individual bases; no much larger clone is one base distant. The library was built by means of the immunoSEQ multiplex PCR assay. TCRdb holds this immuneACCESS table with in-frame rearrangements only. Some clones are missing; in checked studies, unresolved V genes explain under half, and the rest has no known cause. A total of 35,000 to 40,000 clones appear in this sample, roughly 80% of them only once. The ten largest make up approximately 1.5% of the sample. CDR1 MNHGY and CDR2 SAAAGT are derived from the germline V gene. Relative to germline, V is missing 5 bases and J is missing 15 bases, with 10 bases of the junction outside any gene match. From its cysteine to its phenylalanine, the CDR3 spans 12 amino acids. Only the CDR3 DNA is retained, 36 bases long and in frame from the first base.

The treatment or condition label for this specimen denotes: preoperative locoregional IRX-2 cytokine immunotherapy. The samples were obtained from a phase Ib study in which preoperative, locoregional IRX-2 cytokine immunotherapy intended to prime immune responses was tested. The donors were early-stage breast cancer patients who were given IRX-2 prior to surgery. The entry originates in a study of preoperative IRX-2 immunotherapy in early breast cancer (dated by TCRdb to the late 2010s). The sample here was lymph node tissue, taken after IRX-2 immunotherapy. The chain couples TRBV6-8 to TRBJ2-1, with 7 middle bases fitting TRBD1. This sequence was found in a human donor with breast cancer. The CDR3 here reads CASSLRATGWFF. The nucleotide sequence reads as follows: TGTGCCAGCAGTCTTCGGGCGACAGGGTGGTTCTTC.